The sample holds many counts of the clone carrying this TCR beta chain. Antigen: not known. CDR3 regions of TCR beta were amplified from RNA transcripts. An initial RT-PCR round employing HTBI primers preceded a second-round multiplex PCR. MiXCR was run by TCRdb on the multiplex PCR reads, yielding one entry per CDR3 protein. The sample includes about 740,000 distinct CDR3 sequences, 40% of them seen just once. In donors with ophthalmopathy, activity was moderate-to-severe, with CAS ≥3, NOSPECS ≥4 and duration under 3 months. Someone took the PBMCs out of about 9.7 ml of fresh peripheral blood. The data stem from a study of Graves' ophthalmopathy and Graves' hyperthyroidism. Study-wide findings and caveats: Detection in blood was also observed for most expanded thyroid clonotypes above 0.001 frequency.

This sequence was found in an adult man with Graves' ophthalmopathy. Sequences were obtained from peripheral blood.

As DNA, the CDR3 is TGTGCCAGCAGTGAATGGCGGGTAGTCTCTGGAAACACCATATATTTT. As protein: CASSEWRVVSGNTIYF. This chain connects TRBV25-1 to TRBJ1-3; no clear D. The V end lost 1 base, the J end lost 0 bases, and 10 bases lay between the germline ends. This CDR3 has 16 residues. CDR1 and CDR2 (germline): MGHDK, SYGVNS. The complete variable domain, with remaining parts taken from reference TRBV25-1 and TRBJ1-3, reads EADIYQTPRYLVIGTGKKITLECSQTMGHDKMYWYQQDPGMELHLIHYSYGVNSTEKGDLSSESTVSRIRTEHFPLTLESARPSHTSQYLCASSEWRVVSGNTIYFGEGSWLTVV.